The 27 T cell receptor beta chains below all came from one sample that was sequenced in a study of technical replicates of blood from several donors. Clones were sequenced by immunoSEQ multiplex PCR, and TCRdb holds only the in-frame ones, with some missing. The sample lists about 89,000 clones; 85% to 95% were seen once. What was sequenced was T cells isolated from PBMCs. The receptors come from a human donor in good health.

J is TRBJ2-5 and V is TRBV29-1, with no clear D. Trimming pared 7 bases from V and 0 bases from J, leaving 12 bases between. There are 13 residues in the CDR3. Looked up from germline, CDR1 is SQVTM and CDR2 is ANQGSEA. This CDR3 reads CSGSHNNQETQYF. CDR3 nucleotide sequence: TGCAGCGGATCACATAACAACCAAGAGACCCAGTACTTC.

The genes are TRBV5-6 and TRBJ1-1, with D uncertain. Trimming cost V 5 bases and J 4 bases, with 15 bases left between them. This CDR3 is 14 amino acids long. Germline V gives CDR1 SGHDT, CDR2 YYEEEE. This CDR3 is CASREDRGVTEAFF. In DNA, the CDR3 is TGTGCCAGCAGGGAGGACCGCGGGGTCACTGAAGCTTTCTTT.

For the CDR3, the DNA is TGTGCCAGCAGCTTAGGTGGGGGACTCTCCTACGAGCAGTACTTC. Amino acids: CASSLGGGLSYEQYF. The rearrangement links TRBV7-9 to TRBJ2-7; possible D gene TRBD2, 6 bases. V was cut by 1 base and J by 0 bases, with 10 bases left in between. Germline-derived CDR1 and CDR2 are SEHNR and FQNEAQ (reference sequence). The CDR3 consists of 15 residues.

This rearrangement joins TRBV7-2 to TRBJ1-5; D gene ambiguous. From germline, CDR1 is SGHTA and CDR2 FQGNSA. The CDR3 is made up of 14 amino acids. Between the trimmed V and J ends, which lost 2 bases and 4 bases, there was a span of 9 bases. The CDR3 sequence: CASSLLQQNQPQHF. CDR3 nucleotides: TGTGCCAGCAGCTTATTACAGCAAAATCAGCCCCAGCATTTT.

This chain joins TRBV9 and TRBJ1-3; 9 positions match TRBD1. The CDR3 extends over 15 amino acids. Germline CDR1 SGDLS, CDR2 YYNGEE. V trimming: 3 bases; J trimming: 4 bases; junction bases outside the gene matches: 5. CDR3 loop: CASSGRDRVGNTIYF. The CDR3 DNA reads TGTGCCAGCAGCGGCCGGGACAGGGTCGGAAACACCATATATTTT.

The V and J genes are TRBV9 and TRBJ1-5; no definite D call. Trimming cost V 3 bases and J 2 bases, with 9 bases left between them. The CDR3 sequence is 14 residues long. Germline loops: CDR1 SGDLS, CDR2 YYNGEE. The CDR3 nucleotides read TGTGCCAGCAGCGCCCTCCAGGGCAATCAGCCCCAGCATTTT. This sequence encodes CASSALQGNQPQHF.

The V call is TRBV5-1, the J call TRBJ2-3; TRBD1 agrees at 11 bases. V shed 3 bases, J shed 3 bases, and the junction held 3 bases outside the gene matches. The V gene's germline CDR1 is SGHRS and CDR2 YFSETQ. The CDR3 length is 15 residues. The CDR3 sequence: CASSSGQGGTDTQYF. The CDR3 region has the DNA TGCGCCAGCAGCTCGGGACAGGGGGGGACAGATACGCAGTATTTT.

This clone was recorded once. J is TRBJ1-4 and V is TRBV11-2; D is possibly TRBD1 (5 bases). The germline V gene encodes CDR1 SGHAT and CDR2 FQNNGV. Trimming cost V 1 base and J 6 bases, with 12 bases left between them. The CDR3 consists of 15 residues. The CDR3 here is CASSLVGREDEKLFF. CDR3 coding DNA: TGTGCCAGCAGCTTAGTAGGCAGGGAGGATGAAAAACTGTTTTTT.

V gene TRBV20-1 combines with J gene TRBJ2-1; D is unclear. Germline values: CDR1 DFQATT, CDR2 SNEGSKA (reference sequence). The CDR3 runs to 11 residues. V lost 3 bases and J lost 6, with 6 bases in between. Here the CDR3 reads CSARFINEQFF. CDR3 in DNA: TGCAGTGCTAGGTTCATCAATGAGCAGTTCTTC.

The table lists this clone with a count of one. The chain has TRBV14 and TRBJ2-3; maybe TRBD2 (5 bases). The V end was cut by 1 base, the J end by 3 bases, with 14 bases between. The CDR3 covers 16 residues. CDR1 SGHDN and CDR2 FVKESK come from the germline V gene. The CDR3 region is CASSQVFSEITDTQYF. For the CDR3, the DNA is TGTGCCAGCAGCCAAGTTTTTAGCGAGATTACAGATACGCAGTATTTT. Together with reference TRBV14 and TRBJ2-3, the CDR3 gives the full variable domain: EAGVTQFPSHSVIEKGQTVTLRCDPISGHDNLYWYRRVMGKEIKFLLHFVKESKQDESGMPNNRFLAERTGGTYSTLKVQPAELEDSGVYFCASSQVFSEITDTQYFGPGTRLTVL.

This CDR3 reads CASGRQGGYGYTF. The CDR3, as DNA: TGTGCCAGCGGGCGACAGGGCGGCTATGGCTACACCTTC. This chain joins TRBV7-2 and TRBJ1-2; 7 nucleotides match TRBD1. Germline trimming cut 8 bases from V and 4 bases from J; bases unmatched to any gene: 7. The length of the CDR3 is 13 residues. Germline-derived CDR1 and CDR2 are SGHTA and FQGNSA.

CDR3 sequence: CASSLGLGLGTNYGYTF. In DNA, the CDR3 is TGTGCCAGCAGTTTGGGGCTTGGGTTGGGCACCAACTATGGCTACACCTTC. The chain joins TRBV28 to TRBJ1-2, with a possible D match to TRBD1 (5 bases). Trimming took 3 bases from V and 2 from J, leaving 19 bases between them. Looked up from germline, CDR1 is MDHEN and CDR2 is SYDVKM. This CDR3 is 17 amino acids long.

The chain recombines TRBV7-6 with TRBJ2-7, with 8 nucleotides matching TRBD1. The CDR3 length is 16 residues. The J segment lost 0 bases and the V segment lost 4 bases, leaving 8 bases of the junction unmatched. Germline lookup yields CDR1 SGHVS and CDR2 FNYEAQ. The CDR3 reads CASSSPRTGSSYEQYF. The DNA for the CDR3 is TGTGCCAGCAGCTCACCCCGGACAGGGAGCTCCTACGAGCAGTACTTC.

The chain couples TRBV5-1 to TRBJ2-2; TRBD2 might be the D (5 bases). Germline V CDR1 and CDR2: SGHRS, YFSETQ. The germline V and J ends were trimmed by 0 bases and 5 bases, with 20 bases remaining between them. The CDR3 sequence is 18 residues long. CDR3 bases: TGCGCCAGCAGCTTGGCCACTCTAGGAGGCGGTTTGACCGGGGAGCTGTTTTTT. The encoded protein is CASSLATLGGGLTGELFF.

The J gene is TRBJ2-7, the V gene TRBV5-1, with 9 bases lining up with TRBD2. CDR3 size: 14 residues. Germline CDR1 and CDR2: SGHRS and YFSETQ. V was pared by 4 bases and J by 3 bases, with 5 bases of the junction left unmatched. The CDR3 loop reads CASSMTSGVYEQYF. The DNA for the CDR3 is TGCGCCAGCAGCATGACTAGCGGAGTCTACGAGCAGTACTTC.

The chain joins TRBV27 to TRBJ2-1; 7 bases match TRBD2. The germline gives CDR1 MNHEY, CDR2 SMNVEV (reference sequence). The CDR3 covers 16 residues. With V trimmed by 5 bases and J by 2 bases, 9 bases remained unmatched. DNA of the CDR3: TGTGCCAGCAGTGATCGAGCGGGAAGGGCCTACAATGAGCAGTTCTTC. This codes for CASSDRAGRAYNEQFF.

The chain combines TRBV4-2 with TRBJ2-1, with TRBD2 as a possible D gene (5 bases). V was shortened by 6 bases and J by 3 bases, with 12 bases between the two germline ends. Germline V gene data show CDR1 as LGHNA and CDR2 as YNFKEQ. The CDR3 is 14 amino acids. The CDR3 sequence: CASRVRESYNEQFF. The CDR3 DNA follows: TGTGCCAGCAGGGTTAGGGAGAGCTACAATGAGCAGTTCTTC.

The gene calls are TRBV7-9 and TRBJ2-5; 11 bases map to TRBD1. Germline V gene data show CDR1 as SEHNR and CDR2 as FQNEAQ (reference sequence). V gave up 3 bases and J gave up 5 bases; unmatched junction bases: 8. The CDR3 spans 16 residues. The CDR3 bases are TGTGCCAGCAGCTTTTCCGGACAGGGGGCAAGGGAGACCCAGTACTTC. Translation: CASSFSGQGARETQYF.

This clone was counted a few times. The chain combines TRBV7-9 with TRBJ1-1, with unresolved D. The CDR3 spans 13 residues. V dropped 5 bases and J dropped 11 bases, with 18 bases sitting between them. Looked up from germline, CDR1 is SEHNR and CDR2 is FQNEAQ (reference sequence). CDR3 nucleotide sequence: TGTGCCAGCAGCACTTCCTCGTTGGTCGGGGCTTTCTTT. It translates to CASSTSSLVGAFF.

This chain connects TRBV5-1 to TRBJ2-3; D is unresolved. CDR1 is SGHRS and CDR2 is YFSETQ in the germline V gene. This CDR3 has 14 amino acids. The V and J ends lost 0 bases and 6 bases respectively, with 11 bases between them. CDR3 region: CASSLAQASDTQYF. CDR3 DNA sequence: TGCGCCAGCAGCTTGGCTCAGGCTTCGGATACGCAGTATTTT.

In its sample, this clone was seen once. The chain employs TRBV11-2 and TRBJ2-5, with 8 bases matching TRBD2. Unmatched junction bases numbered 6, after V lost 5 bases and J lost 1 base. Germline CDR1 and CDR2: SGHAT and FQNNGV. The CDR3 has 15 amino acids. CDR3 residues: CASSLLAGIQETQYF. CDR3 nucleotides: TGTGCCAGCAGCCTGTTAGCGGGGATCCAAGAGACCCAGTACTTC.

As DNA, the CDR3 is TGTGCCAGCTCACCCCCGGGACTAGCGGGAGGATTCTCCTACAATGAGCAGTTCTTC. As protein: CASSPPGLAGGFSYNEQFF. The V gene is TRBV18, the J gene TRBJ2-1; 15 nucleotides agree with TRBD2. Germline V CDR1 and CDR2: KGHSH, LQKENI. V lost 3 bases, J lost 0 bases, and 6 bases stayed unmatched. The CDR3 is made up of 19 amino acids.

This chain links TRBV18 with TRBJ1-1; a possible D gene is TRBD1 (6 bases). Germline V CDR1 and CDR2: KGHSH, LQKENI. There are 13 residues in the CDR3. V dropped 3 bases and J dropped 5 bases, with 10 bases sitting between them. The CDR3 loop reads CASSPAGDTEAFF. The CDR3 bases are TGTGCCAGCTCACCCGCAGGGGATACTGAAGCTTTCTTT. Using reference TRBV18 and TRBJ1-1 for the parts outside the CDR3, the full variable domain is NAGVMQNPRHLVRRRGQEARLRCSPMKGHSHVYWYRQLPEEGLKFMVYLQKENIIDESGMPKERFSAEFPKEGPSILRIQQVVRGDSAAYFCASSPAGDTEAFFGQGTRLTVV.

The CDR3 DNA sequence: TGCGCCAGCAGCCGACAGCACTCTGGGGCCAACGTCCTGACTTTC. Translated: CASSRQHSGANVLTF. The rearrangement links TRBV5-1 to TRBJ2-6, with a weak D call TRBD1 (5 bases). This CDR3 contains 15 residues. In germline, CDR1 is SGHRS, CDR2 YFSETQ. V shed 4 bases and J shed 0 bases, with 8 bases lying between them.

The chain couples TRBV4-1 to TRBJ2-1, with a possible D match to TRBD1 (7 bases). Per the germline V gene, CDR1 is MGHRA and CDR2 is YSYEKL. The CDR3 extends over 18 amino acids. V was pared by 2 bases and J by 8 bases, with 25 bases between. CDR3 amino acids: CASSQFDPGGTGDDEQFF. CDR3 bases: TGCGCCAGCAGCCAATTCGATCCAGGGGGGACTGGCGACGATGAGCAGTTCTTC.

V gene TRBV7-9 combines with J gene TRBJ2-7, with TRBD2 matching 11 bases. Trimming took 4 bases from V and 4 from J; bases not matched to a gene: 3. CDR1 and CDR2 from the germline V gene are SEHNR and FQNEAQ (reference sequence). CDR3 length: 14 residues. The CDR3 nucleotides are TGTGCCAGCAGCTCAACTAGCGGGAGTTACGAGCAGTACTTC. Residues: CASSSTSGSYEQYF.

The chain is built from TRBV29-1 and TRBJ2-3; 7 bases match TRBD2. Germline V gene sequence: CDR1 SQVTM, CDR2 ANQGSEA. There are 14 residues in the CDR3. V trimming: 6 bases; J trimming: 1 base; junction bases outside the gene matches: 7. CDR3 sequence reads: CSVPTSFGTDTQYF. The CDR3 nucleotides read TGCAGCGTGCCGACTAGCTTTGGCACAGATACGCAGTATTTT.